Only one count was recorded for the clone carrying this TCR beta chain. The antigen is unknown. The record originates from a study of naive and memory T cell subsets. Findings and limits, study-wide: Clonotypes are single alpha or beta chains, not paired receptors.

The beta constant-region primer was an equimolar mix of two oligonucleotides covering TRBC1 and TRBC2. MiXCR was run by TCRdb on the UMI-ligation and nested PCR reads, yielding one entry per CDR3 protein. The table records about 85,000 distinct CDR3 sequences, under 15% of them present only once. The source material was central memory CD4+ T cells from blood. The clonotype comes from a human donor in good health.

CDR3 in amino acids: CASSRDSNTEAFF. The CDR3 nucleotides are TGCGCCAGCAGCCGGGACAGTAACACTGAAGCTTTCTTT. This chain joins TRBV5-1 and TRBJ1-1; TRBD1 matches 7 bases. Germline values: CDR1 SGHRS, CDR2 YFSETQ. The CDR3 totals 13 residues. The ends lost 4 bases at V and 2 bases at J; junction bases unmatched: 2. Supplemented by reference TRBV5-1 and TRBJ1-1, the full variable domain reads KAGVTQTPRYLIKTRGQQVTLSCSPISGHRSVSWYQQTPGQGLQFLFEYFSETQRNKGNFPGRFSGRQFSNSRSEMNVSTLELGDSALYLCASSRDSNTEAFFGQGTRLTVV.